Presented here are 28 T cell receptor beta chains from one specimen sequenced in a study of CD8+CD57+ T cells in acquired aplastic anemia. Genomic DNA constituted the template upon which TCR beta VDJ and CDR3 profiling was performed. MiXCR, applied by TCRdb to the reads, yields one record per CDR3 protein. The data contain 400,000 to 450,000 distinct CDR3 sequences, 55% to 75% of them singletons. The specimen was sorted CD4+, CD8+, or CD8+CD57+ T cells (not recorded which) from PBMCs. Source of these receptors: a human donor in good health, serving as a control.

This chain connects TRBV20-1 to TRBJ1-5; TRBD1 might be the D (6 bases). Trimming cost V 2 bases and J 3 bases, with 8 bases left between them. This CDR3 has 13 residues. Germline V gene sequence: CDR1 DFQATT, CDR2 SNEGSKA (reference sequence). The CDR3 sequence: CSARPGVNQPQHF. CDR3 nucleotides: TGCAGTGCTAGACCAGGGGTCAATCAGCCCCAGCATTTT.

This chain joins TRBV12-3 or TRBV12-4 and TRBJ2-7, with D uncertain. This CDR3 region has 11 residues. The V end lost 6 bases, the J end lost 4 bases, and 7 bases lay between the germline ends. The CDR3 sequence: CASRIEYEQYF. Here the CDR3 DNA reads TGTGCCAGCAGGATAGAATACGAGCAGTACTTC.

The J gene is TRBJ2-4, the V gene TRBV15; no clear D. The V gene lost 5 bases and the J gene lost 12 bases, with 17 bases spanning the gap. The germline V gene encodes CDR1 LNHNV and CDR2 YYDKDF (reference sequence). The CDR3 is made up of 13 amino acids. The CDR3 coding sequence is TGTGCCACCAGCTTAGACCACAAGAGCAGTCAGTACTTC. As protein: CATSLDHKSSQYF.

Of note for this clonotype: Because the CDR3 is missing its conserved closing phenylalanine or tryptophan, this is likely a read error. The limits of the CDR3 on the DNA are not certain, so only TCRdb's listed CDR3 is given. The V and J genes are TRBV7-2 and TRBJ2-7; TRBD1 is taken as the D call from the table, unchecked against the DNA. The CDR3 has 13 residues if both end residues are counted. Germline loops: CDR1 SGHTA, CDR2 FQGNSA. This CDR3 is CASSLDRGEGQET.

In DNA, the CDR3 is TGTGCCAGCGCCTGGACAGTCATGAACACTGAAGCTTTCTTT. This gives the protein CASAWTVMNTEAFF. The chain couples TRBV11-1 to TRBJ1-1; D is perhaps TRBD1 (6 bases). Looked up from germline, CDR1 is SGHAT and CDR2 is FQDESV (reference sequence). The CDR3 is 14 residues long. V was trimmed by 8 bases and J by 0 bases, leaving 13 bases between them.

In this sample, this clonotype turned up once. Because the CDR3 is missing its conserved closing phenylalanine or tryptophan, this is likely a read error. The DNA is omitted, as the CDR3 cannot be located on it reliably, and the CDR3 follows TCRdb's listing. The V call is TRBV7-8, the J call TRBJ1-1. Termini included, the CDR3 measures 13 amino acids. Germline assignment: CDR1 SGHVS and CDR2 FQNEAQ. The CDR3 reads CASSTSYLEQAFG.

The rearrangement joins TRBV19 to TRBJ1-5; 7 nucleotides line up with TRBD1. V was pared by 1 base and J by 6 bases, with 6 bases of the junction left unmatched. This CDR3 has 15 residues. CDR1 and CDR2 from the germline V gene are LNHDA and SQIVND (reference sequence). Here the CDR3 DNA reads TGTGCCAGTAGTATAGGGAGGGGGCTTTCTCAGCCCCAGCATTTT. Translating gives CASSIGRGLSQPQHF.

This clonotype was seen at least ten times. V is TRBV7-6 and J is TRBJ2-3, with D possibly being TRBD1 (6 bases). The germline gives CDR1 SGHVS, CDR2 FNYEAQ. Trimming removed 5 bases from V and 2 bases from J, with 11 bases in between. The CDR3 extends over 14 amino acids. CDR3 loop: CASSPGHHTDTQYF. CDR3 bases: TGTGCCAGCAGCCCGGGACACCACACAGATACGCAGTATTTT.

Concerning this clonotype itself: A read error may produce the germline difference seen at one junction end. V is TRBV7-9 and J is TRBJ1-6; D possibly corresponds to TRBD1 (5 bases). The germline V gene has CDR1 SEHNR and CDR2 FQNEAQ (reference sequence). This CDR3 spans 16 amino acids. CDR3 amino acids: CASSLGTEYTNSPLHF. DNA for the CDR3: TGTGCTAGCAGCTTAGGGACCGAGTACACTAATTCACCCCTCCACTTT.

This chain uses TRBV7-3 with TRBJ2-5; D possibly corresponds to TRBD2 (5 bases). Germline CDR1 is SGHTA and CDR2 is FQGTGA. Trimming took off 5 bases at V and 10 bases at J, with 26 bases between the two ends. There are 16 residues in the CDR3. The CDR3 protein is CASSPRVSRTSGRQYF. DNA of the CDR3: TGTGCCAGCAGCCCAAGGGTGAGCAGGACTTCGGGCCGCCAGTACTTC.

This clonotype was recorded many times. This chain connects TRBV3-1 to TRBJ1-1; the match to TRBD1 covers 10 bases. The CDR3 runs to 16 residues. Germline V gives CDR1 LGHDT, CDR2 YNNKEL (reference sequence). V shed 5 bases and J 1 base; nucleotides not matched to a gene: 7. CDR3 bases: TGTGCCAGCAGCTTCGGGACAGGGGTCCGGAACACTGAAGCTTTCTTT. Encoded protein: CASSFGTGVRNTEAFF.

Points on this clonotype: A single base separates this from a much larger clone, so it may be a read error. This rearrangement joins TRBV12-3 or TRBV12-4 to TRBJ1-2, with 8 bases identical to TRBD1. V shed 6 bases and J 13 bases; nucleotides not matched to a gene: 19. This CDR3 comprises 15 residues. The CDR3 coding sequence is TGTGCCAGCAGCCAATTCTCCAGGACAGGGATCGGTGGCACCTTC. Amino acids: CASSQFSRTGIGGTF.

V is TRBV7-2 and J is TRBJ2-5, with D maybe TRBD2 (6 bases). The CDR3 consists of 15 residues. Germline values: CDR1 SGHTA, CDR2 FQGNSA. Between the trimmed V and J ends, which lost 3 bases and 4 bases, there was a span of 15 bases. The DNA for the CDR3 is TGTGCCAGCAGCTTGGAATGGGCGCGGGGAGAGACCCAGTACTTC. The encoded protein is CASSLEWARGETQYF.

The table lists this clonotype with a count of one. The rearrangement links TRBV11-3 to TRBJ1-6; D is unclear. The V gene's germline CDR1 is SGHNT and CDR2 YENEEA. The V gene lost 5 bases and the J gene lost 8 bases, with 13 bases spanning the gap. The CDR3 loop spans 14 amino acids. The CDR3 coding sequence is TGTGCCAGCAGCGGCAGTGGCTACGATTCACCCCTCCACTTT. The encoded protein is CASSGSGYDSPLHF.

The CDR3 DNA reads TGTGCCAGCAGTGACGAAATAGCAGGTCAGCCCCAGCATTTT. It is translated as CASSDEIAGQPQHF. The chain has TRBV25-1 and TRBJ1-5, with unresolved D. Trimming removed 3 bases from V and 6 bases from J, with 12 bases in between. CDR1 MGHDK and CDR2 SYGVNS come from the germline V gene. This CDR3 has 14 residues.

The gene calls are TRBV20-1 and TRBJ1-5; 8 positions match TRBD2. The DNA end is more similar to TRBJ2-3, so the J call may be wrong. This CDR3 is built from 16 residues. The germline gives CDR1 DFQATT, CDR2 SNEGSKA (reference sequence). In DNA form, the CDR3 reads TGCAGTGCTAGTCGGGGGCGGGAGGAAAGCACAGATACGCAGTATTTT. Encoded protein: CSASRGREESTDTQYF.

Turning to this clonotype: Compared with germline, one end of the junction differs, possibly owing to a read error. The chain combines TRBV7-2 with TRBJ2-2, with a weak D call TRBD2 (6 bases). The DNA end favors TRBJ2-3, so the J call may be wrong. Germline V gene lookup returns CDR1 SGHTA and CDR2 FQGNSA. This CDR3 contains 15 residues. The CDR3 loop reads CASSIATRGTGTQYF. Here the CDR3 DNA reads TGTGCCAGCAGCATAGCGACTAGAGGGACCGGGACGCAGTATTTT.

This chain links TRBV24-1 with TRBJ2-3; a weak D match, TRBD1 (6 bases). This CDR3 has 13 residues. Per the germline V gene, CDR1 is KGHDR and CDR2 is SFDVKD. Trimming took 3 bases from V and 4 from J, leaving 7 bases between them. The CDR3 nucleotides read TGTGCCACCAGTGATACAGGGCCAGATACGCAGTATTTT. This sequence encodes CATSDTGPDTQYF.

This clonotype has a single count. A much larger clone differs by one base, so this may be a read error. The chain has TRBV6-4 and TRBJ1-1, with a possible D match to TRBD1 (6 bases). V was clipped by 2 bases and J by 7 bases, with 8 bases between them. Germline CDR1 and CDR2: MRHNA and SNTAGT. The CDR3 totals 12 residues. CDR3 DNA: TGTGCCAGCAGTGACGGACAGCTTGAAGCTTTCTTT. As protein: CASSDGQLEAFF.

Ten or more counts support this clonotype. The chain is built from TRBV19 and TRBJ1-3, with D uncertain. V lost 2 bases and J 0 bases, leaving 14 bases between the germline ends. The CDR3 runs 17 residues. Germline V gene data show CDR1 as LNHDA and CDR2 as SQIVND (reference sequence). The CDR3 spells CASSIRRYGNSGNTIYF. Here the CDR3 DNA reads TGTGCCAGTAGTATACGACGATACGGAAACTCTGGAAACACCATATATTTT.

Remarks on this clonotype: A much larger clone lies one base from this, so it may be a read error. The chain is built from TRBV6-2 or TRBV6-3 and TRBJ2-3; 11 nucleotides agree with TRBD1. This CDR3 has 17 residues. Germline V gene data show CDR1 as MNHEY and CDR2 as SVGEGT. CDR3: CASSYLAGQGGTDTQCF. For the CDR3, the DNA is TGTGCCAGCAGTTACTTGGCGGGACAGGGGGGGACAGATACGCAGTGTTTT.

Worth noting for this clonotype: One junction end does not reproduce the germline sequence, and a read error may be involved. DNA of the CDR3: TGTGCCACCAGCACAGGTATAAGAACTAGTTCACCCCGCCACTTT. Translation: CATSTGIRTSSPRHF. The V call is TRBV15, the J call TRBJ1-6; D not resolved. The CDR3 covers 15 residues. Germline CDR1 LNHNV, CDR2 YYDKDF (reference sequence).

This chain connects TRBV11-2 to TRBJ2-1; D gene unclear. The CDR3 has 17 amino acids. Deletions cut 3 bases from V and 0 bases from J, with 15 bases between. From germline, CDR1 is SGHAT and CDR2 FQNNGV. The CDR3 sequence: CASSFSNQVSSYNEQFF. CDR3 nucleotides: TGTGCCAGCAGCTTTAGTAATCAAGTAAGCTCCTACAATGAGCAGTTCTTC.

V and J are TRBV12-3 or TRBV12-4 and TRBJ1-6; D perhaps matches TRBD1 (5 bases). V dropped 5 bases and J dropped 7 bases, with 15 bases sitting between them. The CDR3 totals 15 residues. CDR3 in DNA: TGTGCCAGCAGTCCCGCGGGACTCTCCAATTCACCCCTCCACTTT. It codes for CASSPAGLSNSPLHF.

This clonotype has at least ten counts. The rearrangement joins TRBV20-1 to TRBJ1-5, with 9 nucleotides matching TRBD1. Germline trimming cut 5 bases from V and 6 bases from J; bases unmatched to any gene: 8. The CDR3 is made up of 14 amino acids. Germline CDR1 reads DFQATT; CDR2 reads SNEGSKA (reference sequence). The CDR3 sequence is CSAFTQGAGQPQHF. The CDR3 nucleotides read TGCAGTGCTTTTACACAGGGGGCTGGTCAGCCCCAGCATTTT.

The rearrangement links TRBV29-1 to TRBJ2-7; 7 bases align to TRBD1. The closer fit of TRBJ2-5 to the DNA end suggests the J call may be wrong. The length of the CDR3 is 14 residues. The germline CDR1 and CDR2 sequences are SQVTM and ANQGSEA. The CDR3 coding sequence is TGCAGCGCTAGTAAGACAGGGAGTCAACTGACCCAGTACTTC. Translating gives CSASKTGSQLTQYF.

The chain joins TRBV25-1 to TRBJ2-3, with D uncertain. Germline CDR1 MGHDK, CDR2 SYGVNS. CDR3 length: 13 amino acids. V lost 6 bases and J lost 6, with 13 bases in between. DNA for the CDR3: TGTGCCAGCAGCAAAGCCCAGAGGGATACGCAGTATTTT. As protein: CASSKAQRDTQYF.

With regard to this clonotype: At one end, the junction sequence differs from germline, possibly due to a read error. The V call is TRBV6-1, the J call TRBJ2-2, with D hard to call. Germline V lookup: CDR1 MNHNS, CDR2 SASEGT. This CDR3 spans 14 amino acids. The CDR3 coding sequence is TGTGCCAGCAGATTCCAGGAGAACACTGGGGAGCTGTTTTTT. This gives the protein CASRFQENTGELFF.